The T cell receptor (beta chain) under discussion was sequenced for a study of vaccination effects on CD4 cells after COVID-19 (dated by TCRdb to between 2021 and 2022). Regarding the complete study: Each participant received two doses of an mRNA SARS-CoV-2 vaccine, either BNT162b2 or mRNA-1273. SARS-CoV-2 spike-specific CD4+ TCR repertoires were compared before and after mRNA vaccination in COVID-19 convalescent patients and in infection-naive vaccine recipients. Altogether, nine to ten COVID-19 convalescent patients and a handful of SARS-CoV-2-naive healthy vaccine recipients made up the full study. The Oncomine TCR Beta short-read assay on an Illumina iSeq 100 was used to sequence cultures from other donors in the study. General conclusions and limits of the study: The study was limited by a small number of convalescent patients, and early post-infection timepoints were lacking. In healthy vaccine recipients, vaccine-induced clones were almost all SARS-CoV-2 mono-reactive, with only 1 of 255 cross-reactive with common cold coronaviruses. At late post-vaccination timepoints, both infection-induced and vaccine-induced clones showed marked clonal contraction, consistent with waning T cell responses.

Library generation was performed with the immunoSEQ multiplex PCR assay. DNA from the cultured and isolated CD4+ T cells underwent TCR beta CDR3 sequencing. For the original study's pipeline: The analysis removed non-productive TCR sequences, trimmed reads to the CDR3 region, and retained only CDR3s that were 7 or more amino acids long. The MANAFEST web app was used to pick out antigen-specific clonotypes by comparing their expansion in peptide wells with that in reference cultures. For clones to be considered positive, expansion at FDR<0.05 versus reference and all other wells, an odds ratio above 5, and a frequency above 0.1% in two replicate wells were required. Cross-reactive clonotypes were defined as significantly expanded in SARS-CoV-2 spike wells and in at least one common cold coronavirus spike condition. CDR3 similarity was assessed by Levenshtein distance using the stringdist R package, and unrooted trees were constructed with ape in R 3.6.1. TCRdb holds this immuneACCESS table with in-frame rearrangements only. Some clones are missing; in checked studies, unresolved V genes explain under half, and the rest has no known cause. That table supplies the V and J calls and clone size; D and trimming were determined from the DNA. This sample lists 40,000 to 50,000 clones; under 75% were detected once. The top ten hold about 28% of the sample.

V lost 2 bases and J lost 8 bases; the stretch between them is 22 bases long. CDR1 and CDR2, per the germline V gene (reference sequence), are SGHNT and YYREEE. Reading from cysteine to phenylalanine, the CDR3 counts 16 amino acids. Kept here is only the CDR3 DNA, which spans 48 bases and is read in frame from base 1. The ViraFEST assay stimulated PBMC with viral peptide pools and then used TCR sequencing to identify antigen-specific CD4+ T cell clonotypes by expansion. After around eleven days of culture, CD4+ T cells were isolated with the EasySep CD4+ T cell isolation kit. None of the healthy vaccine recipients had a prior SARS-CoV-2 infection, which was confirmed by nucleocapsid antibody tests that came back negative both before and after vaccination. About 2.1 million PBMC per well were cultured in IMDM with roughly 5% human AB serum, 9 to 10 IU/ml IL-2 and gentamicin, plus 10 ug/ml peptides. On days 3 and 7, half of the culture medium was replaced with fresh IL-2-containing medium. Unless otherwise noted, each peptide stimulation condition was cultured in triplicate wells. PBMC were separated from whole blood using Ficoll-Paque Plus gradient centrifugation and were then either cryopreserved at -140C or used fresh. The spike proteins of SARS-CoV-2 and of the common cold coronaviruses HCoV-NL63, HCoV-OC43 and HCoV-229E were spanned by overlapping peptide pools. The QIAamp micro DNA kit was used to extract genomic DNA from the cultured CD4+ T cells.

With regard to this clone: The clone's antigen remains unknown. No base-level quality is on record; no much larger clone is a single base apart.

The chain links TRBV5-4 with TRBJ1-2, with no reliable assignment of the D segment. This receptor was taken from a human donor who received a COVID-19 vaccine. The sample in question was CD4+ T cells from PBMCs cultured with HCoV-OC43 spike peptides, obtained before COVID-19 vaccination. Taken with the paper, the label for cell subset or site translates to: HCoV-OC43 spike overlapping peptide pool stimulation. The CDR3 protein sequence reads: CASSLKYGGPKGGYTF. In nucleotides, the sequence is TGTGCCAGCAGCTTAAAGTATGGAGGCCCGAAAGGAGGCTACACCTTC.